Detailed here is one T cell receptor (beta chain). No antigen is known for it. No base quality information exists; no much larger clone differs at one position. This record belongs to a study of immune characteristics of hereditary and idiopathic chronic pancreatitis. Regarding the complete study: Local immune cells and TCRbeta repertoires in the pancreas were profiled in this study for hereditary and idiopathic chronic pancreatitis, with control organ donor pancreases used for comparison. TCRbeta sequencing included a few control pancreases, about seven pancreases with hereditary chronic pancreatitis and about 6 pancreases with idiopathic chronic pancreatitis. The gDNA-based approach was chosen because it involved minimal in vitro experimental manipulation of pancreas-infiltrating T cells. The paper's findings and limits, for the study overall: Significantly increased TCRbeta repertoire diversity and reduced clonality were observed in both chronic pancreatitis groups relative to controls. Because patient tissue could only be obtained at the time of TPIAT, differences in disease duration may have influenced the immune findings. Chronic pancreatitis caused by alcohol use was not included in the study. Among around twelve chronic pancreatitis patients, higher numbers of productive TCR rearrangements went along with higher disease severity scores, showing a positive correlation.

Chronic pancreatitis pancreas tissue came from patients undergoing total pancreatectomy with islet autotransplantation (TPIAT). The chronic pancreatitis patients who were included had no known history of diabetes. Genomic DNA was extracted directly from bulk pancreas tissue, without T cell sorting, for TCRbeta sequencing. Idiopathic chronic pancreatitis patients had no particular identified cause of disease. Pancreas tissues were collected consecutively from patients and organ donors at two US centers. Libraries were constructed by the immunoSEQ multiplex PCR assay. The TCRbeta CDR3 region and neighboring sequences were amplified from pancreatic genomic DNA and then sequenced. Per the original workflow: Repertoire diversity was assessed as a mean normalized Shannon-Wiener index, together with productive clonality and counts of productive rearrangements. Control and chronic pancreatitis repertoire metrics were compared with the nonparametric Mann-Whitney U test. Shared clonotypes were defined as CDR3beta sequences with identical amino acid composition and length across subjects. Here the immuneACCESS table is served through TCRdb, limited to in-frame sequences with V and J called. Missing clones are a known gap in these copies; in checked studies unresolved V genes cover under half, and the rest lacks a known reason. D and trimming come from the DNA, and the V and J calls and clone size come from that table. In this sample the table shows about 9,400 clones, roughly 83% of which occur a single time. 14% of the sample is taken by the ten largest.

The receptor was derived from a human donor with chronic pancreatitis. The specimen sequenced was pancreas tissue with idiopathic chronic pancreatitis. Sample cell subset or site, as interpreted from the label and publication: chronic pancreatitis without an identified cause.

The encoded CDR3 is CASSLDGGATLASPLHF. The DNA sequence is as follows: TGCGCCAGCAGCTTGGACGGGGGGGCCACTCTCGCCTCACCCCTCCACTTT. The chain employs TRBV5-1 and TRBJ1-6; TRBD1 is a possible D gene, resting on 6 matching bases. Its CDR3 holds 17 amino acids, cysteine through phenylalanine. Only the CDR3 DNA is retained, 51 bases long and in frame from the first base. CDR1 is given as SGHRS and CDR2 as YFSETQ, both from the germline V gene. Trimming removed 0 bases from V and 10 bases from J, leaving 20 bases between the germline ends.